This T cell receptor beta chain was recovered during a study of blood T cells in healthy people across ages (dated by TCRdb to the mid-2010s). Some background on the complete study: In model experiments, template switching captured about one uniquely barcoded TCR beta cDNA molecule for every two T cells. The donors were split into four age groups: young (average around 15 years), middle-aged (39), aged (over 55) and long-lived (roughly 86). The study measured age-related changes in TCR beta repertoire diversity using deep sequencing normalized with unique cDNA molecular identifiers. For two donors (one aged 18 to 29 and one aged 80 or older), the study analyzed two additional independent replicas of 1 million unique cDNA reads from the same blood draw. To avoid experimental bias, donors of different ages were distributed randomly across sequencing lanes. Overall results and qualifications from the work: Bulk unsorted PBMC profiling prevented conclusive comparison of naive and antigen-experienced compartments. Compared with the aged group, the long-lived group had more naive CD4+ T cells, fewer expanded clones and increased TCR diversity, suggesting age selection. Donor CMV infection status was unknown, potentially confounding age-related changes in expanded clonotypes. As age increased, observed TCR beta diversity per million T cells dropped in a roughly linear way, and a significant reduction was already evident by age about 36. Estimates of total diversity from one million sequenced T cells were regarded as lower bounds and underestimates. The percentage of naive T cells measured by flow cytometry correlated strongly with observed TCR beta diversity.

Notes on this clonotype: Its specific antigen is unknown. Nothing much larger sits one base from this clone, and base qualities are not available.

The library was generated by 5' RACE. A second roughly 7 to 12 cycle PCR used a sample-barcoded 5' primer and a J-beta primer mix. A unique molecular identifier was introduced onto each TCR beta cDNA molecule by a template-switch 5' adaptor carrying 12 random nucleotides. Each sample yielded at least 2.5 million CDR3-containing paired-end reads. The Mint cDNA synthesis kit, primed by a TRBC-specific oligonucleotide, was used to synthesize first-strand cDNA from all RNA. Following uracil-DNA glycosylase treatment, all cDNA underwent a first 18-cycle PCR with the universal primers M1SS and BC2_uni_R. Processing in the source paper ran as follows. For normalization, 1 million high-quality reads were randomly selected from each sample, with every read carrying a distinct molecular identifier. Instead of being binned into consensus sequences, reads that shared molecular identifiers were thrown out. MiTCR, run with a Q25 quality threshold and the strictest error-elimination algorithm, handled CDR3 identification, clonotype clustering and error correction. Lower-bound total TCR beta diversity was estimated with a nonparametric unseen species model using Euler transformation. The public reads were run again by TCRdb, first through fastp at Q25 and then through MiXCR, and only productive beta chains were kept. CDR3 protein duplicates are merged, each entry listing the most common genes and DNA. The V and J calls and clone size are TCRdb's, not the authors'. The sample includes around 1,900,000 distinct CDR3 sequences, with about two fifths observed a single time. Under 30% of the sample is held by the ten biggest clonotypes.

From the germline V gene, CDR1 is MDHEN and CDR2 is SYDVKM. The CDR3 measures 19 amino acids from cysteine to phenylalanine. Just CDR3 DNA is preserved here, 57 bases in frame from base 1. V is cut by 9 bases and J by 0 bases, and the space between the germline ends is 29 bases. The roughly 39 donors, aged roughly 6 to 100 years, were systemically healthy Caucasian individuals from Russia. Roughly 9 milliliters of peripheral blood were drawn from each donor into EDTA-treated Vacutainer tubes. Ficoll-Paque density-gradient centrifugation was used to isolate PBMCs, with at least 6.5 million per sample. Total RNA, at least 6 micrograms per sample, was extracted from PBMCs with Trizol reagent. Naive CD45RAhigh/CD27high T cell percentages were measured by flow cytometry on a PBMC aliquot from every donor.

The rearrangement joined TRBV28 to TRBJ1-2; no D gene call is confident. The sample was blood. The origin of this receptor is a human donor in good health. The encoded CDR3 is CASKFYPRLSTGTNYGYTF. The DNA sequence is TGTGCCAGTAAATTTTATCCCCGACTGTCGACCGGAACTAACTATGGCTACACCTTC.